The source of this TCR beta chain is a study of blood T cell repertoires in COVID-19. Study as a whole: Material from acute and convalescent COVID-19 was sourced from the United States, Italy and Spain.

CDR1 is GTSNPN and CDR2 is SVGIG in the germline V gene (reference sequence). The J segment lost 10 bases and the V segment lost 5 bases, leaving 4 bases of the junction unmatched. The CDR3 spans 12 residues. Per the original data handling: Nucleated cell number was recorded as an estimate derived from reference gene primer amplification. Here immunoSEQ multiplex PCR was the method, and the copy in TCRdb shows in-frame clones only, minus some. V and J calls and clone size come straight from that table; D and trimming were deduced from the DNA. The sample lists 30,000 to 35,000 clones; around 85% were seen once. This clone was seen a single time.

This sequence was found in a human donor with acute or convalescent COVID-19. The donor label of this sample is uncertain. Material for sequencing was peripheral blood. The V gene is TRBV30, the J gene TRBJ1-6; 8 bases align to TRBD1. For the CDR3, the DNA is TGTGCCTGGGGGACAGGTAGCTCACCCCTCCACTTT. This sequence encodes CAWGTGSSPLHF.